These T cell receptor beta chains were read from a single sample in a study of breast tumors, draining lymph nodes, adjacent tissues. TCRdb re-analysed the multiplex PCR reads in MiXCR, keeping a single row per CDR3 protein. The data hold 150,000 to 200,000 distinct CDR3 sequences, with 30% to 40% observed a single time. Input material: axillary lymph node tissue. These receptors came from a female donor with breast cancer. Some clones in this sample may be carry-over from other donors' samples. CDR3s include the opening cysteine and the closing phenylalanine or tryptophan. The order of the fields is V gene, clone size, J gene, D gene, CDR3 protein, CDR3 DNA. A D gene is named only where the DNA matches it firmly. Some rows have no size entry. The others give once, few or many, or a class for an expanded clone.

TRBV2	many	TRBJ1-2	.	CASYQQRDNYGYTF	TGTGCCAGCTACCAACAGCGAGATAACTATGGCTACACCTTC
TRBV5-1	many	TRBJ2-7	TRBD1	CASSRDSHYEQYF	TGCGCCAGCAGCAGGGACAGTCACTACGAGCAGTACTTC
TRBV6-5	.	TRBJ1-2	TRBD1	CASTGTGKRDGYTF	TGTGCCAGCACCGGGACAGGGAAGAGGGATGGCTACACCTTC
TRBV9	many	TRBJ1-6	TRBD1	CASSETGTGWSPLHF	TGTGCCAGCAGCGAAACGGGGACAGGCTGGTCACCCCTCCACTTT
TRBV20-1	many	TRBJ1-2	.	CSATTGPGGYTF	TGCAGTGCTACTACGGGACCGGGGGGCTACACCTTC
TRBV30	.	TRBJ1-4	.	CAWSVSGQGNERLFF	TGTGCCTGGAGTGTAAGCGGGCAGGGAAATGAAAGACTGTTTTTT
TRBV7-8	.	TRBJ2-7	.	CASSRGPAGSYEQSF	TGTGCCAGCAGCCGCGGACCAGCGGGCTCCTACGAGCAGTCCTTC
TRBV29-1	.	TRBJ1-2	TRBD1	CSVDAGGYGYTF	TGCAGCGTTGATGCAGGGGGCTATGGCTACACCTTC
TRBV24-1	many	TRBJ2-1	.	CATSRGFIDYEQFF	TGTGCCACCAGTCGGGGTTTTATAGACTATGAGCAGTTCTTC
TRBV20-1	.	TRBJ2-3	.	CSAGGGGTDSQYF	TGCAGCGCCGGAGGGGGAGGCACAGATTCGCAGTATTTT
TRBV2	.	TRBJ1-2	TRBD1	CASSGTESYGYTF	TGTGCCAGCAGCGGGACAGAATCCTATGGCTACACCTTC
TRBV2	many	TRBJ2-5	.	CASSDNGQETQYF	TGTGCCAGCAGTGATAACGGACAAGAGACCCAGTACTTC
TRBV28	few	TRBJ1-5	TRBD1	CASSQSGTGNQPQHF	TGTGCCAGCAGTCAATCCGGGACAGGGAATCAGCCCCAGCATTTT
TRBV4-1	.	TRBJ1-1	.	CASSQVAAEMAFF	TGCGCCAGCAGCCAGGTGGCGGCGGAGATGGCTTTCTTT
TRBV27	many	TRBJ1-3	.	CASSLVGSGNTIYF	TGTGCCAGCAGTTTAGTAGGATCTGGAAACACCATATATTTT
TRBV6-5	.	TRBJ1-1	TRBD1	CASSHSPGGRTEAFF	TGTGCCAGCAGTCACTCGCCAGGGGGCCGTACTGAAGCTTTCTTT
TRBV7-3	many	TRBJ2-1	TRBD2	CASSKIAGETKDEQFF	TGTGCCAGCAGCAAAATAGCGGGAGAAACGAAAGATGAGCAGTTCTTC
TRBV9	many	TRBJ2-5	TRBD2	CASSVGGGGSRETQYF	TGTGCCAGCAGCGTAGGAGGCGGGGGGTCCCGAGAGACCCAGTACTTC
TRBV12-3/TRBV12-4	.	TRBJ1-2	TRBD1	CASSFTGGGNYGYTF	TGTGCCAGCAGTTTCACAGGGGGAGGGAACTATGGCTACACCTTC
TRBV27	many	TRBJ2-7	.	CASSFRGAEQYF	TGTGCCAGCAGTTTTCGGGGAGCCGAGCAGTACTTC
TRBV14	many	TRBJ1-6	.	CASSLLTSYNSPLHF	TGTGCCAGCAGCCTCCTGACGTCTTATAATTCACCCCTCCACTTT
TRBV6-5	.	TRBJ2-3	.	CASSHSNGGSTDTQYF	TGTGCCAGCAGTCACTCGAATGGGGGTAGCACAGATACGCAGTATTTT
TRBV15	.	TRBJ2-3	TRBD2	CATSIGTSFSDTQYF	TGTGCCACCAGCATAGGGACTAGCTTCTCAGATACGCAGTATTTT
TRBV20-1	many	TRBJ1-5	.	CSASDPLGRWINQPQHF	TGCAGTGCTAGTGATCCTTTAGGCAGGTGGATTAATCAGCCCCAGCATTTT
TRBV30	many	TRBJ2-7	.	CAWSVPRIVSYEQYF	TGTGCCTGGAGTGTACCTAGGATCGTATCCTACGAGCAGTACTTC
TRBV13	many	TRBJ2-5	TRBD1	CASSLRPGTGEEETQYF	TGTGCCAGCAGCTTAAGGCCCGGGACAGGGGAGGAAGAGACCCAGTACTTC
TRBV3-1	many	TRBJ1-2	.	CASSPTRGGGYGYTF	TGTGCCAGCAGCCCCACAAGAGGGGGTGGCTATGGCTACACCTTC
TRBV20-1	many	TRBJ1-3	.	CSALDLRGTSSGNTIYF	TGCAGTGCTCTTGATCTCAGGGGCACTAGCTCTGGAAACACCATATATTTT
TRBV11-1	once	TRBJ2-7	TRBD1	CAGSYPGQSYEQYF	TGTGCCGGCAGCTATCCGGGACAGTCCTACGAGCAGTACTTC
TRBV10-3	many	TRBJ2-3	.	CAISDPTYYTQYF	TGTGCCATCAGTGATCCGACATATTATACGCAGTATTTT
TRBV28	.	TRBJ1-2	.	CARRRGSGSGYTF	TGTGCCCGACGACGGGGCTCGGGGAGTGGCTACACCTTC